One sample yielded the 3 T cell receptor beta chains listed below, sequenced in a study of blood T cells in healthy people across ages. Alongside a J-beta primer mix, a sample-barcoded 5' primer served in a second PCR lasting about 6 to 12 cycles. One entry per CDR3 protein results from TCRdb running MiXCR on the 5' RACE reads. The table shows 800,000 or so distinct CDR3 sequences, with around 25% occurring only once. This sample also belongs to another study, concerning T cells of mothers and their children.

Sequencing was done on a sample of blood. The source is a boy younger than 18 in good health.

The J gene is TRBJ1-1, the V gene TRBV2; 7 bases agree with TRBD1. With 4 bases clipped from V and 9 bases from J, the junction kept 8 bases outside the gene matches. This CDR3 spans 13 amino acids. Looked up from germline, CDR1 is SNHLY and CDR2 is FYNNEI. As DNA, the CDR3 is TGTGCCAGCAGTGGGACAGGACAAACCAAAGCTTTCTTT. Protein sequence: CASSGTGQTKAFF.

The V call is TRBV2, the J call TRBJ2-6; TRBD1 is a possible D gene (5 bases). This CDR3 is 17 amino acids long. V was cut by 2 bases and J by 4 bases, with 15 bases left in between. Germline CDR1 and CDR2: SNHLY and FYNNEI. CDR3 residues: CASSESRGFRGANVLTF. For the CDR3, the DNA is TGTGCCAGCAGTGAATCAAGGGGTTTCCGGGGGGCCAACGTCCTGACTTTC.

The chain recombines TRBV20-1 with TRBJ1-2; TRBD1 agrees at 9 bases. Germline CDR1 reads DFQATT; CDR2 reads SNEGSKA (reference sequence). Trimming took 3 bases from V and 0 from J; bases not matched to a gene: 5. This CDR3 region has 15 residues. This chain's CDR3 is CSASPGQGSNYGYTF. CDR3 nucleotide sequence: TGCAGTGCTAGTCCGGGACAGGGATCTAACTATGGCTACACCTTC.